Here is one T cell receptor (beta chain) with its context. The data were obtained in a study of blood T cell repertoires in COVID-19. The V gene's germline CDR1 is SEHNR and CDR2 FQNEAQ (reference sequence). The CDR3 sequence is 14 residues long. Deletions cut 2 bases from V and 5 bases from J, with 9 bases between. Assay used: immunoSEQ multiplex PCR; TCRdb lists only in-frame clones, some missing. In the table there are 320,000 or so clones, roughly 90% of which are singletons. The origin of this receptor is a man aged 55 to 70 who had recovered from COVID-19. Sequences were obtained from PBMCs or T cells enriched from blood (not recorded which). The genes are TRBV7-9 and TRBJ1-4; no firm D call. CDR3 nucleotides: TGTGCCAGCAGCTTATCGTCGGGGAATGAAAAACTGTTTTTT. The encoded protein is CASSLSSGNEKLFF. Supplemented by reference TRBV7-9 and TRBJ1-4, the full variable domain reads DTGVSQNPRHKITKRGQNVTFRCDPISEHNRLYWYRQTLGQGPEFLTYFQNEAQLEKSRLLSDRFSAERPKGSFSTLEIQRTEQGDSAMYLCASSLSSGNEKLFFGSGTQLSVL.